One sample yielded the 23 T cell receptor beta chains listed below, sequenced in a study of OX40 agonist ivuxolimab in advanced cancers. Only in-frame clones appear in the TCRdb table, and some are missing; sequencing was by immunoSEQ multiplex PCR. The sample has just under 85,000 clones, around four fifths seen once. Sample: CD4+ or CD8+ T cells sorted from blood, taken in a trial of the OX40 agonist ivuxolimab. These receptors were collected from an adult with an advanced solid tumor such as melanoma, head and neck, liver or kidney cancer.

This CDR3 is CASSGDTGEQFF. CDR3 DNA sequence: TGCGCCAGCAGTGGAGACACGGGGGAGCAGTTCTTC. The rearrangement uses TRBV10-1 and TRBJ2-1, with a weak D call TRBD2 (5 bases). The germline V gene encodes CDR1 WNHNN and CDR2 SYGVQD (reference sequence). The CDR3 has 12 amino acids. V gave up 4 bases and J gave up 10 bases, with 11 bases separating them.

The genes are TRBV5-6 and TRBJ1-1; D not resolved. V lost 0 bases and J lost 4, with 13 bases in between. The CDR3 covers 15 residues. Germline values: CDR1 SGHDT, CDR2 YYEEEE. The DNA for the CDR3 is TGTGCCAGCAGCTTGGTGAAGGCCGTCGGCACTGAAGCTTTCTTT. Its protein is CASSLVKAVGTEAFF.

To note about this clone: The germline gene is not matched at one end of the junction; a read error may be the cause. This sample also contains other DNA sequences that code for the same CDR3. V is TRBV6-6 and J is TRBJ2-5; D is ambiguous. CDR3 size: 13 residues. Germline lookup yields CDR1 MNHNY and CDR2 SVGAGI (reference sequence). CDR3 nucleotides: TGTGCCAGCAGTTACGGCGGTGAAGAGACTCAGTACTTC. This sequence encodes CASSYGGEETQYF.

The table lists this clone with a count of one. The DNA of the CDR3 is TGTGCCAGCAGCCAAGAGAGGGGGAGATCACCCCTCCACTTT. Protein product: CASSQERGRSPLHF. V is TRBV14 and J is TRBJ1-6, with D perhaps TRBD1 (6 bases). The CDR3 sequence is 14 residues long. V lost 0 bases and J lost 10, with 10 bases in between. Per germline, CDR1 SGHDN and CDR2 FVKESK. The whole variable domain, filled in from reference TRBV14 and TRBJ1-6, reads EAGVTQFPSHSVIEKGQTVTLRCDPISGHDNLYWYRRVMGKEIKFLLHFVKESKQDESGMPNNRFLAERTGGTYSTLKVQPAELEDSGVYFCASSQERGRSPLHFGNGTRLTVT.

The genes are TRBV28 and TRBJ2-7, with 7 bases lining up with TRBD1. Unmatched junction bases numbered 6, after V lost 7 bases and J lost 3 bases. Germline V gene lookup returns CDR1 MDHEN and CDR2 SYDVKM. This CDR3 comprises 13 residues. Written as DNA, the CDR3 is TGTGCCAGCACCCGACCAGGGGGCTACGAGCAGTACGTC. Translated, it gives CASTRPGGYEQYV.

The chain combines TRBV7-2 with TRBJ2-2; no reliable D call. The CDR3 has 14 amino acids. Trimming left V 1 base short and J 4 bases short, with 7 bases between. The germline gives CDR1 SGHTA, CDR2 FQGNSA. The CDR3 nucleotides are TGTGCCAGCAGCTTAGGCGCGACCACCGGGGAGCTGTTTTTT. This sequence encodes CASSLGATTGELFF. Filled out from reference TRBV7-2 and TRBJ2-2, the complete variable domain reads GAGVSQSPSNKVTEKGKDVELRCDPISGHTALYWYRQSLGQGLEFLIYFQGNSAPDKSGLPSDRFSAERTGGSVSTLTIQRTQQEDSAVYLCASSLGATTGELFFGEGSRLTVL.

The V call is TRBV7-9, the J call TRBJ1-1; weak D call: TRBD1 (6 bases). The germline V gene encodes CDR1 SEHNR and CDR2 FQNEAQ (reference sequence). V gave up 8 bases and J gave up 1 base, with 20 bases separating them. CDR3 size: 16 residues. The CDR3 is CASSPRGGLGNTEAFF. In DNA form, the CDR3 reads TGTGCCAGCTCTCCAAGAGGGGGGTTGGGGAACACTGAAGCTTTCTTT.

This CDR3 reads CASSLDGGPREETQYF. The CDR3 DNA sequence: TGTGCCAGCAGCTTGGACGGGGGGCCCCGGGAAGAGACCCAGTACTTC. The chain employs TRBV5-4 and TRBJ2-5; D is perhaps TRBD2 (7 bases). Trimming left V 0 bases short and J 3 bases short, with 15 bases between. CDR1 is SGHNT, CDR2 YYREEE, per germline (reference sequence). The CDR3 has 16 residues.

This sequence joins TRBV9 and TRBJ2-2, with D unresolved. Deletions cut 4 bases from V and 3 bases from J, with 10 bases between. CDR3 size: 14 residues. Germline values: CDR1 SGDLS, CDR2 YYNGEE. CDR3 protein: CASSLSFHTGELFF. CDR3 DNA: TGTGCCAGCAGCCTAAGTTTTCACACCGGGGAGCTGTTTTTT.

This rearrangement joins TRBV4-2 to TRBJ1-2; D is unclear. Germline V gene data show CDR1 as LGHNA and CDR2 as YNFKEQ. The CDR3 totals 15 residues. Trimming shortened V by 0 bases and J by 3 bases, and 11 bases separated the two germline ends. Here the CDR3 reads CASSQEVQPHYGYTF. The CDR3 DNA sequence: TGTGCCAGCAGCCAAGAGGTACAGCCGCACTATGGCTACACCTTC.

V is TRBV5-4 and J is TRBJ1-3; tentative D call: TRBD1 (6 bases). Trimming took 1 base from V and 0 from J, leaving 11 bases between them. CDR1 SGHNT and CDR2 YYREEE come from the germline V gene (reference sequence). There are 16 residues in the CDR3. The CDR3 DNA sequence: TGTGCCAGCAGCTTGCCACAGGGTAACTCTGGAAACACCATATATTTT. Its protein product is CASSLPQGNSGNTIYF.

J is TRBJ1-5 and V is TRBV4-1; D uncertain. This CDR3 contains 13 residues. Germline V gene lookup returns CDR1 MGHRA and CDR2 YSYEKL. The V end lost 3 bases, the J end lost 4 bases, and 7 bases lay between the germline ends. CDR3 sequence reads: CASSQGENQPQHF. The CDR3 bases are TGCGCCAGCAGCCAGGGCGAAAATCAGCCCCAGCATTTT.

V is TRBV2 and J is TRBJ1-6; 7 bases are a match to TRBD1. Germline assignment: CDR1 SNHLY and CDR2 FYNNEI. V gave up 8 bases and J gave up 6 bases; unmatched junction bases: 4. The CDR3 has 13 residues. The chain's CDR3 is CASRTGPNSPLHF. CDR3 nucleotide sequence: TGTGCCAGCCGGACAGGTCCTAATTCACCCCTCCACTTT.

Here the CDR3 reads CASTTQGANTEAFF. In DNA form, the CDR3 reads TGCGCCAGCACAACACAGGGGGCGAACACTGAAGCTTTCTTT. This rearrangement joins TRBV5-1 to TRBJ1-1; TRBD1 matches 9 bases. The germline gives CDR1 SGHRS, CDR2 YFSETQ. CDR3 length: 14 residues. V trimming: 6 bases; J trimming: 1 base; junction bases outside the gene matches: 4.

The chain has TRBV28 and TRBJ1-1; D is uncertain. The germline V gene encodes CDR1 MDHEN and CDR2 SYDVKM. V lost 5 bases and J lost 0, with 16 bases in between. The length of the CDR3 is 16 residues. CDR3: CASSAEGIGMNTEAFF. CDR3 nucleotides: TGTGCCAGCAGTGCTGAAGGGATAGGAATGAACACTGAAGCTTTCTTT.

The chain is built from TRBV10-3 and TRBJ2-7, with a tentative D call TRBD2 (5 bases). The CDR3 covers 15 residues. Germline assignment: CDR1 ENHRY and CDR2 SYGVKD. V lost 3 bases and J lost 0, with 12 bases in between. The CDR3 coding sequence is TGTGCCATCAGTGATCCGGGGTCAAACTCCTACGAGCAGTACTTC. Protein product: CAISDPGSNSYEQYF.

A few counts support this clone. J is TRBJ2-5 and V is TRBV6-1; D remains unclear. CDR3 size: 14 residues. V gave up 4 bases and J gave up 0 bases, with 9 bases separating them. The V gene's germline CDR1 is MNHNS and CDR2 SASEGT. CDR3 nucleotide sequence: TGTGCCAGCAGTGGACCGCGGTACCAAGAGACCCAGTACTTC. The encoded protein is CASSGPRYQETQYF.

The rearrangement uses TRBV5-4 and TRBJ2-4; 7 bases align to TRBD2. The CDR3 has 12 amino acids. J gave up 10 bases and V 7 bases, and 8 bases lay outside the gene matches. The germline gives CDR1 SGHNT, CDR2 YYREEE (reference sequence). CDR3 region: CASSREVGIQYF. For the CDR3, the DNA is TGTGCCAGCTCTCGGGAGGTTGGGATTCAGTACTTC.

The J gene is TRBJ2-2, the V gene TRBV6-6; the match to TRBD1 covers 7 bases. The V gene's germline CDR1 is MNHNY and CDR2 SVGAGI (reference sequence). The junction had 5 bases not matched to a gene; V was cut back by 6 bases and J by 1 base. This CDR3 contains 15 residues. The CDR3 here is CASRERQGNTGELFF. Written as DNA, the CDR3 is TGTGCCAGCAGGGAACGACAGGGGAACACCGGGGAGCTGTTTTTT.

The V and J genes are TRBV7-2 and TRBJ2-1, with TRBD2 matching over 13 bases. Germline CDR1 SGHTA, CDR2 FQGNSA. The CDR3 runs 15 residues. Losses at the gene ends were 8 bases for V and 9 bases for J; bases not matched to a gene: 10. The CDR3 is CASGRLAGGRGEQFF. The CDR3 DNA reads TGTGCCAGCGGACGACTAGCGGGGGGCCGGGGTGAGCAGTTCTTC.

The rearrangement uses TRBV5-8 and TRBJ2-7; 7 nucleotides line up with TRBD2. There are 12 residues in the CDR3. V was clipped by 4 bases and J by 9 bases; unmatched bases: 7. Germline assignment: CDR1 SGHTS and CDR2 YDEGEE. The CDR3, as DNA: TGTGCCAGCAGCCAACGGGGGGAGAGGCAGTACGTC. This gives the protein CASSQRGERQYV.

J is TRBJ2-7 and V is TRBV7-9, with 7 bases fitting TRBD1. This CDR3 is 13 amino acids long. CDR1 SEHNR and CDR2 FQNEAQ come from the germline V gene (reference sequence). Trimming cost V 2 bases and J 6 bases; bases outside gene matches: 4. CDR3 sequence: CASSLSQGFEQYF. Written as DNA, the CDR3 is TGTGCCAGCAGCTTATCACAGGGGTTCGAGCAGTACTTC.

The genes are TRBV9 and TRBJ1-5, with D maybe TRBD1 (5 bases). This CDR3 region has 14 residues. V was cut by 1 base and J by 7 bases, with 12 bases left in between. The germline gives CDR1 SGDLS, CDR2 YYNGEE. CDR3 amino acids: CASSVRDVSQPQHF. In DNA, the CDR3 is TGTGCCAGCAGCGTAAGGGACGTGTCACAGCCCCAGCATTTT.